The 21 T cell receptor beta chains given below trace back to one sample, sequenced in a study of identical twins. TCRdb passed the 5' RACE reads through MiXCR, listing each CDR3 protein once. The sample carries roughly 240,000 distinct CDR3 sequences, about 7.3% recorded once. Separately, the same data were catalogued under a study of yellow fever vaccine responses in identical twins.

Material for sequencing was memory (CD45RO+) T cells sorted from blood. The source is a woman aged 18-29 years in good health.

This clonotype has only a few counts. The rearrangement links TRBV12-3 or TRBV12-4 to TRBJ1-5; D uncertain. CDR3 length equals 16 residues. The V end lost 3 bases, the J end lost 1 base, and 13 bases lay between the germline ends. For the CDR3, the DNA is TGTGCCAGCAGTTTCGGTGGGTCGGGAAGCAATCAGCCCCAGCATTTT. Its translation is CASSFGGSGSNQPQHF.

V gene TRBV28 combines with J gene TRBJ1-1, with a weak D call TRBD1 (6 bases). V dropped 3 bases and J dropped 5 bases, with 22 bases sitting between them. CDR3 length: 17 residues. Per germline, CDR1 MDHEN and CDR2 SYDVKM. The CDR3: CASSFWGRGNSSTEAFF. Written as DNA, the CDR3 is TGTGCCAGCAGTTTCTGGGGGCGGGGGAATAGTAGTACTGAAGCTTTCTTT.

Only a few counts were recorded for this clonotype. The chain carries TRBV5-6 and TRBJ2-1, with TRBD2 matching over 11 bases. CDR3 length: 15 amino acids. V trimming: 4 bases; J trimming: 8 bases; junction bases outside the gene matches: 8. Germline values: CDR1 SGHDT, CDR2 YYEEEE. CDR3: CASSLLAGGNHEQFF. CDR3 sequence (DNA): TGTGCCAGCAGCCTGCTAGCGGGGGGAAACCATGAGCAGTTCTTC. Full variable domain (remainder filled in from reference TRBV5-6 and TRBJ2-1): DAGVTQSPTHLIKTRGQQVTLRCSPKSGHDTVSWYQQALGQGPQFIFQYYEEEERQRGNFPDRFSGHQFPNYSSELNVNALLLGDSALYLCASSLLAGGNHEQFFGPGTRLTVL.

This clonotype was counted a few times. The chain couples TRBV13 to TRBJ2-1; D gene uncertain. The V gene's germline CDR1 is PRHDT and CDR2 FYEKMQ (reference sequence). Trimming pared 4 bases from V and 0 bases from J, leaving 10 bases between. CDR3 length equals 15 residues. DNA of the CDR3: TGTGCCAGCAGCTCATCTTTGGGCTCCTACAATGAGCAGTTCTTC. It specifies CASSSSLGSYNEQFF.

V gene TRBV11-2 combines with J gene TRBJ2-7, with a tentative D call TRBD1 (6 bases). CDR1 and CDR2 from the germline V gene are SGHAT and FQNNGV. The V end was cut by 3 bases, the J end by 6 bases, with 9 bases between. The CDR3 is made up of 12 amino acids. CDR3 bases: TGTGCCAGCAGCTTTCAGGGGAGCGAGCAGTACGTC. Its protein product is CASSFQGSEQYV.

This clonotype was seen a few times. This rearrangement joins TRBV14 to TRBJ2-5, with D possibly matching TRBD2 (6 bases). The CDR3 consists of 16 residues. Germline V gene sequence: CDR1 SGHDN, CDR2 FVKESK. Trimming pared 4 bases from V and 1 base from J, leaving 16 bases between. Written as DNA, the CDR3 is TGTGCCAGCAGCCTCGTCCCCCGGACTACCCAAGAGACCCAGTACTTC. Its translation: CASSLVPRTTQETQYF.

The J gene is TRBJ2-1, the V gene TRBV5-5; 8 bases align to TRBD2. The junction had 12 bases not matched to a gene; V was cut back by 0 bases and J by 4 bases. Germline V gene lookup returns CDR1 SGHKS and CDR2 YYEKEE (reference sequence). This CDR3 is built from 18 residues. The CDR3 DNA sequence: TGTGCCAGCAGCTTGGCCCCATTCAGCGGGGGCAAATACAATGAGCAGTTCTTC. It specifies CASSLAPFSGGKYNEQFF.

This rearrangement joins TRBV5-6 to TRBJ2-2; TRBD1 aligns across 8 bases. The germline V gene encodes CDR1 SGHDT and CDR2 YYEEEE. The CDR3 is 16 amino acids. After removal of 4 bases from V and 1 base from J, the junction contained 6 bases not matched to a gene. CDR3 sequence: CASSPQGAWNTGELFF. CDR3 sequence (DNA): TGTGCCAGCAGCCCCCAGGGGGCATGGAACACCGGGGAGCTGTTTTTT.

This clonotype was seen at least ten times. For the CDR3, the DNA is TGTGCCAGCAGCCTTGGGATCGACAGCTCAACTAATGAAAAACTGTTTTTT. Translating it yields CASSLGIDSSTNEKLFF. V usage is TRBV7-9 and J usage is TRBJ1-4; maybe TRBD1 (5 bases). V was cut by 5 bases and J by 0 bases, with 16 bases left in between. The CDR3 has 17 residues. Germline values: CDR1 SEHNR, CDR2 FQNEAQ (reference sequence).

This clonotype was recorded a few times. This chain uses TRBV6-2 or TRBV6-3 with TRBJ2-7; 7 bases line up with TRBD1. This CDR3 is built from 14 residues. V gave up 8 bases and J gave up 0 bases; unmatched junction bases: 7. Germline CDR1 reads MNHEY; CDR2 reads SVGEGT. The CDR3 sequence is CASRRQGSSYEQYV. The CDR3 bases are TGTGCCAGCCGAAGACAGGGTAGCTCCTACGAGCAGTACGTC.

This clonotype has ten or more counts. The chain recombines TRBV28 with TRBJ1-4; 7 bases are a match to TRBD1. The germline V gene has CDR1 MDHEN and CDR2 SYDVKM. This CDR3 contains 15 residues. The junction had 10 bases not matched to a gene; V was cut back by 5 bases and J by 7 bases. CDR3: CASSNGQVWSEKLFF. In nucleotides, the CDR3 is TGTGCCAGCAGTAACGGACAGGTTTGGAGTGAAAAACTGTTTTTT.

This clonotype was counted at least ten times. The chain combines TRBV2 with TRBJ1-1; D uncertain. Trimming took 4 bases from V and 0 from J, leaving 9 bases between them. The CDR3 length is 14 residues. Germline loops: CDR1 SNHLY, CDR2 FYNNEI. CDR3 in amino acids: CASSVLGMNTEAFF. CDR3 sequence (DNA): TGTGCCAGCAGTGTATTAGGGATGAACACTGAAGCTTTCTTT.

This clonotype was counted many times. J is TRBJ1-1 and V is TRBV7-8, with D unresolved. Trimming removed 5 bases from V and 0 bases from J, with 16 bases in between. The CDR3 is 16 amino acids. Germline V CDR1 and CDR2: SGHVS, FQNEAQ. The CDR3 DNA sequence: TGTGCCAGCAGCACGTCCGCCGGATGGATGAACACTGAAGCTTTCTTT. Its protein is CASSTSAGWMNTEAFF.

This clonotype was detected ten times or more. J is TRBJ2-7 and V is TRBV5-1, with 10 bases matching TRBD1. There are 15 residues in the CDR3. Germline-derived CDR1 and CDR2 are SGHRS and YFSETQ. V shed 0 bases and J 3 bases; nucleotides not matched to a gene: 3. CDR3: CASSLDWTGGYEQYF. DNA for the CDR3: TGCGCCAGCAGCTTGGATTGGACAGGGGGCTACGAGCAGTACTTC.

This clonotype was recorded at least ten times. The chain couples TRBV4-2 to TRBJ2-1, with D maybe TRBD1 (6 bases). The CDR3 runs to 11 residues. V lost 0 bases to trimming and J lost 15 bases, with 9 bases between them. Germline values: CDR1 LGHNA, CDR2 YNFKEQ. The CDR3 DNA follows: TGTGCCAGCAGCCAAGAGGGGGCCCCGTTCTTC. Amino acid sequence: CASSQEGAPFF.

This clonotype has a count of ten or more. CDR3: CASSLRSDSKETQYF. In DNA, the CDR3 is TGTGCCAGCAGCTTAAGATCGGACAGTAAAGAGACCCAGTACTTC. The chain couples TRBV7-9 to TRBJ2-5, with a weak D call TRBD1 (6 bases). Germline loops: CDR1 SEHNR, CDR2 FQNEAQ (reference sequence). The CDR3 consists of 15 residues. The V end was cut by 2 bases, the J end by 3 bases, with 13 bases between.

The V and J genes are TRBV12-3 or TRBV12-4 and TRBJ2-1; 16 bases line up with TRBD2. The CDR3 is 23 residues long. V gave up 3 bases and J gave up 0 bases; unmatched junction bases: 17. The chain's CDR3 is CASSFNVGLAGGPSGSSYNEQFF. The CDR3 nucleotides read TGTGCCAGCAGTTTTAACGTGGGACTAGCGGGGGGGCCGAGTGGGTCCTCCTACAATGAGCAGTTCTTC.

This clonotype was seen ten or more times. The V gene is TRBV4-1, the J gene TRBJ2-5; TRBD2 matches at 14 bases. The CDR3 has 15 amino acids. After removal of 5 bases from V and 5 bases from J, the junction contained 4 bases not matched to a gene. CDR1 and CDR2 (germline): MGHRA, YSYEKL. Here the CDR3 reads CASSIGTSGSETQYF. CDR3 DNA: TGCGCCAGCAGCATAGGGACTAGCGGGAGTGAGACCCAGTACTTC.

This clonotype was recorded a few times. The rearrangement joins TRBV5-1 to TRBJ2-1; TRBD2 agrees at 7 bases. V shed 0 bases, J shed 3 bases, and the junction held 3 bases outside the gene matches. In germline, CDR1 is SGHRS, CDR2 YFSETQ. The CDR3 contains 15 residues. The CDR3 here is CASSLVAGVYNEQFF. Written as DNA, the CDR3 is TGCGCCAGCAGCTTGGTGGCGGGGGTCTACAATGAGCAGTTCTTC.

This clonotype was observed at least ten times. The V gene is TRBV11-1, the J gene TRBJ2-3; 10 bases are shared with TRBD2. Germline loops: CDR1 SGHAT, CDR2 FQDESV (reference sequence). Germline trimming cut 1 base from V and 4 bases from J; bases unmatched to any gene: 2. The CDR3 contains 15 residues. This chain's CDR3 is CASSLELAGADTQYF. The CDR3 DNA is TGTGCCAGCAGCTTAGAGCTAGCGGGAGCAGATACGCAGTATTTT.

This clonotype was observed a handful of times. The genes are TRBV28 and TRBJ2-7; the D is unclear. Germline V gene data show CDR1 as MDHEN and CDR2 as SYDVKM. This CDR3 region has 14 residues. V gave up 3 bases and J gave up 6 bases, with 15 bases separating them. The CDR3 here is CASSFPGSSSEQYF. CDR3 sequence (DNA): TGTGCCAGCAGTTTCCCGGGTTCTTCATCCGAGCAGTACTTC.